These 30 T cell receptor beta chains share one sample of origin, sequenced in a study of shared clonotypes between healthy human individuals. TCRdb's copy holds only in-frame clones and misses some; the assay was immunoSEQ multiplex PCR. The sample lists around 2.5 million clones, approximately 94% seen once, with about 0.39% in the top ten. Sequenced material: naive CD4+ T cells from PBMCs. Subset denoted: CD45RA+ positively selected. The receptors were gathered from a man between 18 and 29 years old in good health. Some clones in this sample may be carry-over from other donors' samples.

This sequence joins TRBV7-2 and TRBJ2-2, with 9 bases matching TRBD2. Germline V lookup: CDR1 SGHTA, CDR2 FQGNSA. This CDR3 contains 18 residues. The V segment lost 4 bases and the J segment 8 bases; nucleotides outside the gene matches: 17. In DNA form, the CDR3 reads TGTGCCAGCAGCTCCCAGCGAGCGGGAGGAGGGATTGGAGGGGAGCTGTTTTTT. Amino acids: CASSSQRAGGGIGGELFF.

This clone was seen just once. Here the CDR3 reads CASSLEGTGVREQYF. The CDR3 nucleotides are TGTGCCAGCAGCTTGGAGGGGACTGGGGTTAGAGAGCAGTACTTC. The chain uses TRBV5-4 and TRBJ2-7, with D maybe TRBD2 (6 bases). The CDR3 totals 15 residues. Germline CDR1 reads SGHNT; CDR2 reads YYREEE (reference sequence). Trimming shortened V by 0 bases and J by 7 bases, and 17 bases separated the two germline ends.

The CDR3 DNA is TGTGCCAGCAGTATTGGTCCAGCGAAGGATACGCAGTATTTT. Protein product: CASSIGPAKDTQYF. The chain couples TRBV6-4 to TRBJ2-3; D ambiguous. CDR1 is MRHNA and CDR2 is SNTAGT in the germline V gene. V gave up 5 bases and J gave up 6 bases, with 15 bases separating them. The CDR3 is 14 amino acids.

The chain employs TRBV7-3 and TRBJ2-3; possible D gene TRBD1, 5 bases. The CDR3 runs 16 residues. Trimming removed 2 bases at V and 1 base at J, with 13 bases between. CDR1 SGHTA and CDR2 FQGTGA come from the germline V gene. CDR3 nucleotides: TGTGCCAGCAGCTTAGCGACAGCGCCCGGCACAGATACGCAGTATTTT. Protein sequence: CASSLATAPGTDTQYF. Full variable domain (rest looked up from reference TRBV7-3 and TRBJ2-3): GAGVSQTPSNKVTEKGKYVELRCDPISGHTALYWYRQSLGQGPEFLIYFQGTGAADDSGLPNDRFFAVRPEGSVSTLKIQRTERGDSAVYLCASSLATAPGTDTQYFGPGTRLTVL.

The gene calls are TRBV19 and TRBJ1-1; D not certain. The V gene's germline CDR1 is LNHDA and CDR2 SQIVND (reference sequence). V was clipped by 3 bases and J by 1 base, with 9 bases between them. The CDR3 runs to 14 residues. As DNA, the CDR3 is TGTGCCAGTAGTATGACGATCCGGAACACTGAAGCTTTCTTT. Residues: CASSMTIRNTEAFF.

The chain recombines TRBV5-1 with TRBJ2-7; a possible D gene is TRBD1 (5 bases). Germline V CDR1 and CDR2: SGHRS, YFSETQ. CDR3 length: 15 residues. The germline V and J ends were trimmed by 5 bases and 0 bases, with 15 bases remaining between them. DNA of the CDR3: TGCGCCAGCAGTTGGACACCACCTACCTCCTACGAGCAGTACTTC. Amino acids: CASSWTPPTSYEQYF.

The chain links TRBV7-9 to TRBJ2-7, with a possible D match to TRBD2 (5 bases). The V and J ends lost 5 bases and 2 bases respectively, with 13 bases between them. The CDR3 runs 14 residues. Per germline, CDR1 SEHNR and CDR2 FQNEAQ (reference sequence). CDR3 amino acids: CASSTSGSTYEQYF. The CDR3, as DNA: TGTGCCAGCAGCACGAGCGGTTCCACCTACGAGCAGTACTTC.

V is TRBV7-7 and J is TRBJ2-3, with a tentative D call TRBD2 (5 bases). V lost 1 base and J lost 4, with 6 bases in between. The CDR3 contains 13 residues. CDR1 is SSHAT, CDR2 FNYEAQ, per germline (reference sequence). Here the CDR3 DNA reads TGTGCCAGCAGCTTAGTCGGGGCAGATACGCAGTATTTT. It codes for CASSLVGADTQYF.

V and J are TRBV6-5 and TRBJ2-1; 7 bases agree with TRBD2. This CDR3 is built from 16 residues. Trimming removed 2 bases from V and 5 bases from J; junction bases left unmatched: 9. CDR1 and CDR2 from the germline V gene are MNHEY and SVGAGI. The CDR3 sequence is CASSYGGGGHHNEQFF. DNA for the CDR3: TGTGCCAGCAGTTACGGCGGGGGTGGCCATCACAATGAGCAGTTCTTC.

J is TRBJ2-2 and V is TRBV28, with 9 positions matching TRBD1. The junction had 5 bases not matched to a gene; V was cut back by 5 bases and J by 4 bases. The length of the CDR3 is 15 residues. Germline CDR1 MDHEN, CDR2 SYDVKM. CDR3 amino acids: CASSRDRAFTGELFF. For the CDR3, the DNA is TGTGCCAGCAGTCGGGACAGGGCTTTCACCGGGGAGCTGTTTTTT. Looking up the rest from reference TRBV28 and TRBJ2-2 gives the full variable domain: DVKVTQSSRYLVKRTGEKVFLECVQDMDHENMFWYRQDPGLGLRLIYFSYDVKMKEKGDIPEGYSVSREKKERFSLILESASTNQTSMYLCASSRDRAFTGELFFGEGSRLTVL.

This chain links TRBV27 with TRBJ1-1, with TRBD1 identical over 9 bases. Trimming cost V 3 bases and J 10 bases; bases outside gene matches: 6. Per the germline V gene, CDR1 is MNHEY and CDR2 is SMNVEV (reference sequence). The CDR3 spans 13 residues. CDR3 in amino acids: CASSFSGQGIAFF. The CDR3 nucleotides read TGTGCCAGCAGTTTTTCGGGACAGGGAATAGCTTTCTTT.

The chain couples TRBV28 to TRBJ2-3; 7 bases align to TRBD2. Trimming removed 6 bases from V and 3 bases from J; junction bases left unmatched: 9. Germline V CDR1 and CDR2: MDHEN, SYDVKM. The CDR3 spans 15 residues. In DNA, the CDR3 is TGTGCCAGCAGGGGAAGTGTGCGGGGGACAGATACGCAGTATTTT. Its protein product is CASRGSVRGTDTQYF.

On this clone itself: Distinct nucleotide sequences in the sample also encode this CDR3. The J gene is TRBJ2-7, the V gene TRBV4-2, with D uncertain. From germline, CDR1 is LGHNA and CDR2 YNFKEQ. This CDR3 has 11 amino acids. The V and J ends lost 5 bases and 3 bases respectively, with 5 bases between them. CDR3 DNA: TGTGCCAGCAGCGATAGCTACGAGCAGTACTTC. Protein: CASSDSYEQYF.

The CDR3 coding sequence is TGTGCCAGCAGTGAACTTGGGCAAGTCCAAGCTTTCTTT. Translating it yields CASSELGQVQAFF. The rearrangement joins TRBV6-1 to TRBJ1-1; D remains ambiguous. The germline V and J ends were trimmed by 2 bases and 9 bases, with 13 bases remaining between them. This CDR3 region has 13 residues. Germline CDR1 MNHNS, CDR2 SASEGT.

The chain carries TRBV6-1 and TRBJ1-5; D unresolved. The CDR3 is made up of 15 amino acids. Looked up from germline, CDR1 is MNHNS and CDR2 is SASEGT. Trimming removed 0 bases from V and 2 bases from J, with 8 bases in between. CDR3 sequence: CASSEASGGNQPQHF. CDR3 DNA sequence: TGTGCCAGCAGTGAAGCCTCTGGGGGCAATCAGCCCCAGCATTTT.

The chain has TRBV2 and TRBJ2-4; 9 bases line up with TRBD1. There are 12 residues in the CDR3. Trimming took 11 bases from V and 5 from J; bases not matched to a gene: 4. Germline CDR1 is SNHLY and CDR2 is FYNNEI. The chain's CDR3 is CAGTGLENIQYF. The CDR3 DNA follows: TGTGCCGGGACAGGGCTTGAAAACATTCAGTACTTC.

This chain links TRBV7-3 with TRBJ2-1; the D gene could be TRBD1 or TRBD2 (5 bases each). Per the germline V gene, CDR1 is SGHTA and CDR2 is FQGTGA. The length of the CDR3 is 14 residues. The V gene lost 5 bases and the J gene lost 7 bases, with 15 bases spanning the gap. CDR3 bases: TGTGCCAGCAGCAAAGGGACCAGAAGAAATGAGCAGTTCTTC. Translated: CASSKGTRRNEQFF.

V is TRBV27 and J is TRBJ1-1; D possibly corresponds to TRBD1 (5 bases). Trimming removed 2 bases from V and 1 base from J, with 11 bases in between. This CDR3 is built from 15 residues. Germline CDR1 reads MNHEY; CDR2 reads SMNVEV (reference sequence). The CDR3 DNA reads TGTGCCAGCAGTTTACTCCGCGGGGGGAACACTGAAGCTTTCTTT. Its translation: CASSLLRGGNTEAFF.

J is TRBJ2-4 and V is TRBV15; no definite D call. This CDR3 is 19 amino acids long. Germline CDR1 is LNHNV and CDR2 is YYDKDF (reference sequence). V was cut by 5 bases and J by 0 bases, with 23 bases left in between. The CDR3 region is CATSGRTGSYLGAKNIQYF. The CDR3 region has the DNA TGTGCCACCAGCGGTCGAACGGGCTCTTATCTCGGAGCCAAAAACATTCAGTACTTC. Using reference TRBV15 and TRBJ2-4 for the parts outside the CDR3, the full variable domain is DAMVIQNPRYQVTQFGKPVTLSCSQTLNHNVMYWYQQKSSQAPKLLFHYYDKDFNNEADTPDNFQSRRPNTSFCFLDIRSPGLGDTAMYLCATSGRTGSYLGAKNIQYFGAGTRLSVL.

This CDR3 reads CASRSGRKNIQYF. In DNA form, the CDR3 reads TGTGCCAGCCGGTCGGGGCGCAAAAACATTCAGTACTTC. V is TRBV19 and J is TRBJ2-4; D could derive from TRBD1 or TRBD2 (5 bases each). V dropped 9 bases and J dropped 3 bases, with 12 bases sitting between them. In germline, CDR1 is LNHDA, CDR2 SQIVND (reference sequence). This CDR3 contains 13 residues.

This clone was recorded only once. The chain employs TRBV5-1 and TRBJ2-5; D uncertain. V lost 2 bases and J lost 1, with 9 bases in between. This CDR3 spans 14 amino acids. Germline V CDR1 and CDR2: SGHRS, YFSETQ. The CDR3 DNA reads TGCGCCAGCAGCTTAGCCAGGACCCAAGAGACCCAGTACTTC. Amino acid sequence: CASSLARTQETQYF.

V is TRBV28 and J is TRBJ2-3, with D possibly TRBD1 on 5 matching bases. The CDR3 is 14 residues long. V was shortened by 2 bases and J by 4 bases, with 10 bases between the two germline ends. Germline V gives CDR1 MDHEN, CDR2 SYDVKM. DNA of the CDR3: TGTGCCAGCAGTTTACCGACAGCTTCAGATACGCAGTATTTT. Its translation: CASSLPTASDTQYF. Full variable domain (outside the CDR3, taken from reference TRBV28 and TRBJ2-3): DVKVTQSSRYLVKRTGEKVFLECVQDMDHENMFWYRQDPGLGLRLIYFSYDVKMKEKGDIPEGYSVSREKKERFSLILESASTNQTSMYLCASSLPTASDTQYFGPGTRLTVL.

The chain joins TRBV28 to TRBJ2-2, with TRBD2 matching 15 bases. CDR3 length equals 17 residues. Germline V gene data show CDR1 as MDHEN and CDR2 as SYDVKM. J was trimmed by 6 bases and V by 4 bases; bases with no gene match: 6. CDR3 amino acids: CASSSSRTSGRAGELFF. The CDR3 region has the DNA TGTGCCAGCAGTTCAAGTCGGACTAGCGGGAGGGCCGGGGAGCTGTTTTTT.

The CDR3 region is CASSFTGENTEAFF. CDR3 sequence (DNA): TGTGCCAGCAGCTTCACAGGCGAGAACACTGAAGCTTTCTTT. V gene TRBV7-8 combines with J gene TRBJ1-1, with D perhaps TRBD1 (5 bases). The CDR3 is 14 residues long. The V gene's germline CDR1 is SGHVS and CDR2 FQNEAQ. The germline V and J ends were trimmed by 3 bases and 1 base, with 9 bases remaining between them.

This rearrangement joins TRBV30 to TRBJ2-7, with D unclear. The germline V gene has CDR1 GTSNPN and CDR2 SVGIG (reference sequence). CDR3 length: 10 residues. V was trimmed by 5 bases and J by 10 bases, leaving 12 bases between them. The CDR3 bases are TGTGCCTGGGGCCTCGGTCCCCAGTACTTC. Protein: CAWGLGPQYF.

The rearrangement uses TRBV28 and TRBJ2-5; TRBD1 matches at 8 bases. After removal of 1 base from V and 2 bases from J, the junction contained 6 bases not matched to a gene. Per germline, CDR1 MDHEN and CDR2 SYDVKM. The CDR3 consists of 16 residues. The CDR3 DNA reads as TGTGCCAGCAGTTTATTGCCAGGGGGCAGGCAAGAGACCCAGTACTTC. It translates to CASSLLPGGRQETQYF.

The chain links TRBV27 to TRBJ2-1; the match to TRBD2 covers 8 bases. CDR1 MNHEY and CDR2 SMNVEV come from the germline V gene (reference sequence). The V and J ends lost 2 bases and 6 bases, in that order; junction bases with no gene match: 15. The CDR3 is made up of 18 amino acids. CDR3 sequence reads: CASSLRSPRGGTSNEQFF. CDR3 DNA: TGTGCCAGCAGTTTACGGTCCCCTCGGGGGGGCACGTCCAATGAGCAGTTCTTC.

The chain uses TRBV29-1 and TRBJ2-7; 7 positions agree with TRBD1. Trimming removed 5 bases from V and 5 bases from J; junction bases left unmatched: 6. Per the germline V gene, CDR1 is SQVTM and CDR2 is ANQGSEA. The CDR3 contains 12 residues. CDR3: CSVYRGRNEQYF. The DNA of the CDR3 is TGCAGCGTTTACAGGGGCCGAAACGAGCAGTACTTC.

This sequence joins TRBV7-2 and TRBJ1-5; D is uncertain. This CDR3 contains 13 residues. V was pared by 5 bases and J by 3 bases, with 8 bases between. Looked up from germline, CDR1 is SGHTA and CDR2 is FQGNSA. The CDR3 DNA follows: TGTGCCAGCAGCACAGCCACCAATCAGCCCCAGCATTTT. Its translation is CASSTATNQPQHF.

V and J are TRBV19 and TRBJ2-2, with 10 bases that match TRBD2. CDR3 length: 17 amino acids. V gave up 0 bases and J gave up 1 base; unmatched junction bases: 2. In germline, CDR1 is LNHDA, CDR2 SQIVND (reference sequence). The CDR3 sequence is CASSIDRTSGNTGELFF. In nucleotides, the CDR3 is TGTGCCAGTAGTATAGATCGGACTAGCGGGAACACCGGGGAGCTGTTTTTT. The whole variable domain, remainder taken from reference TRBV19 and TRBJ2-2, is DGGITQSPKYLFRKEGQNVTLSCEQNLNHDAMYWYRQDPGQGLRLIYYSQIVNDFQKGDIAEGYSVSREKKESFPLTVTSAQKNPTAFYLCASSIDRTSGNTGELFFGEGSRLTVL.